These 11 T cell receptor beta chains originate from one sample sequenced in a study of blood T cell repertoires in COVID-19. Profiled with immunoSEQ multiplex PCR; TCRdb holds only in-frame clones, not every one. The repertoire holds 45,000 to 60,000 clones, with around 85% as singletons. The sequenced sample was peripheral blood. The source of these receptors is a human donor in a cohort sampled during active COVID-19.

The chain joins TRBV7-8 to TRBJ2-7; D is undetermined. The CDR3 has 14 amino acids. V gave up 5 bases and J gave up 0 bases, with 11 bases separating them. Germline V lookup: CDR1 SGHVS, CDR2 FQNEAQ. DNA for the CDR3: TGTGCCAGCAGCCTAAGCGCTCGCTCCTACGAGCAGTACTTC. It translates to CASSLSARSYEQYF.

This chain connects TRBV2 to TRBJ2-1; 12 nucleotides align to TRBD2. The CDR3 runs 15 residues. The ends lost 7 bases at V and 6 bases at J; junction bases unmatched: 7. CDR1 is SNHLY and CDR2 is FYNNEI in the germline V gene. The CDR3 DNA sequence: TGTGCCAGCACTCCTAGCGGGGGGGCTGGCAATGAGCAGTTCTTC. It codes for CASTPSGGAGNEQFF.

The rearrangement links TRBV25-1 to TRBJ2-7; D is perhaps TRBD1 (6 bases). Per germline, CDR1 MGHDK and CDR2 SYGVNS. The CDR3 spans 12 residues. V was clipped by 6 bases and J by 3 bases, with 9 bases between them. CDR3 in amino acids: CASRGQNYEQYF. CDR3 nucleotide sequence: TGTGCCAGCAGGGGACAAAACTACGAGCAGTACTTC.

The chain couples TRBV18 to TRBJ2-3; D possibly corresponds to TRBD2 (6 bases). Germline V gene data show CDR1 as KGHSH and CDR2 as LQKENI. The CDR3 is made up of 16 amino acids. The V end was cut by 0 bases, the J end by 1 base, with 11 bases between. CDR3: CASSPPSGEGTDTQYF. The CDR3 DNA reads as TGTGCCAGCTCACCACCCTCGGGGGAGGGCACAGATACGCAGTATTTT. Supplemented by reference TRBV18 and TRBJ2-3, the full variable domain reads NAGVMQNPRHLVRRRGQEARLRCSPMKGHSHVYWYRQLPEEGLKFMVYLQKENIIDESGMPKERFSAEFPKEGPSILRIQQVVRGDSAAYFCASSPPSGEGTDTQYFGPGTRLTVL.

The chain carries TRBV7-2 and TRBJ2-1; 11 bases fit TRBD2. The CDR3 is made up of 16 amino acids. From germline, CDR1 is SGHTA and CDR2 FQGNSA. Trimming cost V 5 bases and J 7 bases; bases outside gene matches: 10. The CDR3 nucleotides read TGTGCCAGCAGCAGTGGGTCTAGCGGGGGGTATAATGAGCAGTTCTTC. This sequence encodes CASSSGSSGGYNEQFF.

This chain's CDR3 is CASSQAPLTGEQFF. CDR3 in DNA: TGTGCCAGCAGCCAAGCCCCCCTTACAGGGGAGCAGTTCTTC. This chain connects TRBV3-1 (or the pseudogene TRBV3-2) to TRBJ2-1; D is perhaps TRBD1 (6 bases). The V gene's germline CDR1 is LGHDT and CDR2 YNNKEL (reference sequence). There are 14 residues in the CDR3. The germline V and J ends were trimmed by 1 base and 10 bases, with 14 bases remaining between them.

The chain recombines TRBV6-2 or TRBV6-3 with TRBJ2-2; TRBD2 agrees at 9 bases. This CDR3 spans 15 amino acids. Looked up from germline, CDR1 is MNHEY and CDR2 is SVGEGT. The J segment lost 7 bases and the V segment lost 4 bases, leaving 7 bases of the junction unmatched. CDR3 residues: CASSSKREEVGELFF. The CDR3 DNA reads TGTGCCAGCAGTTCCAAGCGGGAGGAGGTCGGGGAGCTGTTTTTT.

This rearrangement joins TRBV4-1 to TRBJ2-2, with TRBD2 identical over 7 bases. The CDR3 loop spans 16 amino acids. V lost 0 bases, J lost 6 bases, and 7 bases stayed unmatched. The germline gives CDR1 MGHRA, CDR2 YSYEKL. In nucleotides, the CDR3 is TGCGCCAGCAGCCAAGACAGCGGGGTGCTAGCCGGGGAGCTGTTTTTT. As protein: CASSQDSGVLAGELFF.

This chain links TRBV3-1 (or the pseudogene TRBV3-2) with TRBJ2-7, with TRBD2 identical over 8 bases. V was pared by 4 bases and J by 6 bases, with 11 bases of the junction left unmatched. The CDR3 consists of 15 residues. Per germline, CDR1 LGHDT and CDR2 YNNKEL (reference sequence). CDR3 sequence: CASSPLAVGGAEQYF. CDR3 nucleotide sequence: TGTGCCAGCAGCCCTTTAGCGGTCGGGGGGGCCGAGCAGTACTTC.

There are a few counts of this clone. This rearrangement joins TRBV5-4 to TRBJ2-7, with 8 bases matching TRBD2. The CDR3 extends over 15 amino acids. The ends lost 4 bases at V and 3 bases at J; junction bases unmatched: 9. The V gene's germline CDR1 is SGHNT and CDR2 YYREEE (reference sequence). The CDR3 reads CASSAIALAGYEQYF. The CDR3 DNA sequence: TGTGCCAGCAGCGCGATAGCCCTAGCGGGCTACGAGCAGTACTTC.

The gene calls are TRBV29-1 and TRBJ2-1; 8 positions match TRBD2. Germline V CDR1 and CDR2: SQVTM, ANQGSEA. The CDR3 spans 11 residues. V lost 4 bases and J lost 10; bases outside the gene matches: 3. In DNA form, the CDR3 reads TGCAGCGTTGGAGTAGCGGGAGAGCAGTTCTTC. Its translation is CSVGVAGEQFF.